One and the same sample provided the 25 T cell receptor beta chains below, sequenced in a study of CD8 T cells in ankylosing spondylitis. Study-wide findings and caveats: A TCR beta motif of fewer than ten highly homologous variants seemed to mark ankylosing spondylitis blood.

Using its own MiXCR run on the 5' RACE reads, TCRdb lists one record per CDR3 protein. The table records tens of thousands of distinct CDR3 sequences, about 8.1% of them present only once. Their antigens remain unidentified. The sample comprised blood, either unsorted or a sorted T cell fraction (not recorded which). The receptors originated from a male donor with ankylosing spondylitis.

This clonotype was recorded many times. The V gene is TRBV2, the J gene TRBJ2-1, with 10 bases matching TRBD1. J was trimmed by 1 base and V by 5 bases; bases with no gene match: 5. Germline V gene lookup returns CDR1 SNHLY and CDR2 FYNNEI. The CDR3 extends over 16 amino acids. CDR3 DNA sequence: TGTGCCAGCAGTCCGGGACAGGGGACTTCCTACAATGAGCAGTTCTTC. Translation: CASSPGQGTSYNEQFF.

The chain employs TRBV7-9 and TRBJ1-2; D may be TRBD1 (5 bases). CDR1 is SEHNR, CDR2 FQNEAQ, per germline (reference sequence). The length of the CDR3 is 14 residues. Trimming took 3 bases from V and 3 from J, leaving 11 bases between them. CDR3 DNA sequence: TGTGCCAGCAGCTTTTCGGGGGGTGACTATGGCTACACCTTC. It translates to CASSFSGGDYGYTF.

This rearrangement joins TRBV25-1 to TRBJ2-1; D not resolved. Germline loops: CDR1 MGHDK, CDR2 SYGVNS. This CDR3 comprises 16 residues. Trimming cost V 7 bases and J 4 bases, with 20 bases left between them. The CDR3 nucleotides read TGTGCCAGCATCCCGACGGATAGGGTGGCTTACAATGAGCAGTTCTTC. This codes for CASIPTDRVAYNEQFF.

This clonotype was seen ten or more times. The V gene is TRBV6-5, the J gene TRBJ2-1; D not resolved. V was cut by 6 bases and J by 10 bases, with 13 bases left in between. This CDR3 comprises 12 residues. Per germline, CDR1 MNHEY and CDR2 SVGAGI. CDR3 protein: CASSTSLREQFF. The DNA of the CDR3 is TGTGCCAGCAGCACCTCCTTAAGAGAGCAGTTCTTC.

This clonotype was recorded at least ten times. The J gene is TRBJ2-7, the V gene TRBV19; D tentatively reads TRBD1 or TRBD2 (5 bases each). Germline assignment: CDR1 LNHDA and CDR2 SQIVND (reference sequence). Trimming cost V 2 bases and J 2 bases, with 10 bases left between them. The CDR3 covers 14 residues. The CDR3 reads CASSISGTPYEQYF. The CDR3 nucleotides are TGTGCCAGTAGTATATCGGGGACCCCCTACGAGCAGTACTTC.

This clonotype has ten or more counts. The chain couples TRBV11-2 to TRBJ2-1; TRBD2 aligns across 9 bases. The V segment lost 0 bases and the J segment 7 bases; nucleotides outside the gene matches: 7. Germline CDR1 is SGHAT and CDR2 is FQNNGV. The CDR3 is made up of 16 amino acids. DNA of the CDR3: TGTGCCAGCAGCTTAGAATTAGCGGGAGTCGGGAATGAGCAGTTCTTC. Translation: CASSLELAGVGNEQFF.

This clonotype was counted many times. The chain recombines TRBV4-1 with TRBJ2-5, with D unclear. The CDR3 spans 14 residues. Germline values: CDR1 MGHRA, CDR2 YSYEKL. The V and J ends lost 3 bases and 0 bases respectively, with 8 bases between them. In DNA, the CDR3 is TGCGCCAGCAGCCACGGACCGTACCAAGAGACCCAGTACTTC. Translating it yields CASSHGPYQETQYF.

The table lists this clonotype with many counts. V and J are TRBV11-3 and TRBJ2-1; 8 nucleotides align to TRBD2. V shed 5 bases and J 4 bases; nucleotides not matched to a gene: 13. The CDR3 sequence is 17 residues long. Germline V CDR1 and CDR2: SGHNT, YENEEA. The CDR3 region is CASSPGLSGRRYNEQFF. CDR3 nucleotide sequence: TGTGCCAGCAGCCCCGGACTAAGCGGGAGAAGGTACAATGAGCAGTTCTTC.

The chain links TRBV5-1 to TRBJ2-1; 8 nucleotides agree with TRBD2. The CDR3 is 16 amino acids. V lost 0 bases and J lost 4; bases outside the gene matches: 6. Germline CDR1 is SGHRS and CDR2 is YFSETQ. The CDR3 reads CASSLDPAGAYNEQFF. Written as DNA, the CDR3 is TGCGCCAGCAGCTTGGACCCAGCGGGAGCGTACAATGAGCAGTTCTTC.

This clonotype occurred many times. The chain couples TRBV27 to TRBJ1-3; 10 bases map to TRBD1. This CDR3 contains 18 residues. J gave up 2 bases and V 2 bases, and 9 bases lay outside the gene matches. Germline lookup yields CDR1 MNHEY and CDR2 SMNVEV (reference sequence). CDR3 coding DNA: TGTGCCAGCAGTTTAAGCTCAGACAGGGGGCTCCCTGGAAACACCATATATTTT. This encodes CASSLSSDRGLPGNTIYF.

This clonotype was counted ten times or more. The rearrangement joins TRBV3-1 to TRBJ2-7; the D gene is possibly TRBD2 (6 bases). CDR1 and CDR2 from the germline V gene are LGHDT and YNNKEL (reference sequence). CDR3 length: 15 amino acids. The germline V and J ends were trimmed by 2 bases and 5 bases, with 16 bases remaining between them. CDR3 protein: CASSQRGTTLHEQYF. CDR3 nucleotides: TGTGCCAGCAGCCAACGCGGGACGACCTTACACGAGCAGTACTTC.

This clonotype appeared many times. The chain links TRBV5-1 to TRBJ2-7; TRBD2 matches 9 bases. The CDR3 contains 15 residues. J was trimmed by 2 bases and V by 3 bases; bases with no gene match: 6. The germline gives CDR1 SGHRS, CDR2 YFSETQ. CDR3 DNA sequence: TGCGCCAGCAGCTGCGGGAGGGGAGGCCCCTACGAGCAGTACGTC. Its protein product is CASSCGRGGPYEQYV.

The chain carries TRBV29-1 and TRBJ1-1; D uncertain. Trimming removed 3 bases at V and 5 bases at J, with 10 bases between. This CDR3 comprises 12 residues. Germline V CDR1 and CDR2: SQVTM, ANQGSEA. CDR3 amino acids: CSVEMGDTEAFF. CDR3 DNA sequence: TGCAGCGTTGAGATGGGAGATACTGAAGCTTTCTTT.

The table lists this clonotype with a few counts. This chain links TRBV5-1 with TRBJ2-1, with TRBD2 matching 11 bases. The germline V gene has CDR1 SGHRS and CDR2 YFSETQ. V lost 0 bases to trimming and J lost 4 bases; unmatched junction nucleotides: 12. This CDR3 contains 19 residues. Here the CDR3 DNA reads TGCGCCAGCAGCTTGGGACGAGATAGCGGGAGGGCCGGATACAATGAGCAGTTCTTC. This gives the protein CASSLGRDSGRAGYNEQFF. Together with reference TRBV5-1 and TRBJ2-1, the CDR3 gives the full variable domain: KAGVTQTPRYLIKTRGQQVTLSCSPISGHRSVSWYQQTPGQGLQFLFEYFSETQRNKGNFPGRFSGRQFSNSRSEMNVSTLELGDSALYLCASSLGRDSGRAGYNEQFFGPGTRLTVL.

The chain couples TRBV11-2 to TRBJ1-2; no reliable D call. The CDR3 extends over 12 amino acids. Trimming cost V 0 bases and J 10 bases, with 9 bases left between them. Germline assignment: CDR1 SGHAT and CDR2 FQNNGV. This CDR3 is CASSLEQLSYTF. The CDR3 coding sequence is TGTGCCAGCAGCTTAGAACAATTGTCCTACACCTTC.

This chain links TRBV9 with TRBJ2-7; D is tentatively TRBD1 or TRBD2 (5 bases each). V lost 0 bases and J 3 bases, leaving 13 bases between the germline ends. The CDR3 runs to 15 residues. From germline, CDR1 is SGDLS and CDR2 YYNGEE. Written as DNA, the CDR3 is TGTGCCAGCAGCGTAGCCGGGACGGCGAGCTACGAGCAGTACTTC. Translation: CASSVAGTASYEQYF.

This rearrangement joins TRBV5-6 to TRBJ2-7; 10 bases fit TRBD1. The CDR3 spans 15 residues. Germline CDR1 is SGHDT and CDR2 is YYEEEE. V was clipped by 4 bases and J by 7 bases; unmatched bases: 11. The CDR3 is CASSPDRGRKEEQYF. CDR3 sequence (DNA): TGTGCCAGCAGCCCGGACAGGGGGAGGAAGGAAGAGCAGTACTTC. The full variable domain, completed using reference TRBV5-6 and TRBJ2-7, is DAGVTQSPTHLIKTRGQQVTLRCSPKSGHDTVSWYQQALGQGPQFIFQYYEEEERQRGNFPDRFSGHQFPNYSSELNVNALLLGDSALYLCASSPDRGRKEEQYFGPGTRLTVT.

There are a few counts of this clonotype. This chain joins TRBV15 and TRBJ1-1; TRBD1 might be the D (6 bases). CDR1 and CDR2 (germline): LNHNV, YYDKDF (reference sequence). This CDR3 comprises 14 residues. The V end lost 4 bases, the J end lost 8 bases, and 17 bases lay between the germline ends. The CDR3 spells CATSTYTGSPEAFF. As DNA, the CDR3 is TGTGCCACCAGCACTTATACAGGGTCCCCGGAAGCTTTCTTT.

This clonotype was detected many times. This rearrangement joins TRBV3-1 to TRBJ2-1; D gene ambiguous. The CDR3 totals 14 residues. Between the trimmed V and J ends, which lost 0 bases and 2 bases, there was a span of 5 bases. CDR1 and CDR2 from the germline V gene are LGHDT and YNNKEL (reference sequence). The CDR3: CASSQDETYNEQFF. The CDR3 nucleotides are TGTGCCAGCAGCCAAGACGAGACCTACAATGAGCAGTTCTTC.

This clonotype turned up a few times. CDR3 amino acids: CASVFSYEQYF. In DNA, the CDR3 is TGTGCCAGTGTGTTCTCCTACGAGCAGTACTTC. The chain has TRBV2 and TRBJ2-7; D is undetermined. CDR1 and CDR2 from the germline V gene are SNHLY and FYNNEI. Deletions cut 9 bases from V and 0 bases from J, with 6 bases between. This CDR3 has 11 residues.

This clonotype was observed a few times. The rearrangement joins TRBV30 to TRBJ2-2; D gene unclear. The germline CDR1 and CDR2 sequences are GTSNPN and SVGIG (reference sequence). CDR3 length: 11 residues. The V end lost 8 bases, the J end lost 6 bases, and 10 bases lay between the germline ends. Here the CDR3 DNA reads TGTGCCGCCCATGGGCCCGGGGAGCTGTTTTTT. Its translation is CAAHGPGELFF.

This clonotype was recorded at least ten times. This chain uses TRBV9 with TRBJ2-1; D is perhaps TRBD2 (6 bases). Trimming removed 2 bases from V and 6 bases from J, with 21 bases in between. CDR3 length: 17 residues. CDR1 and CDR2 from the germline V gene are SGDLS and YYNGEE. CDR3 protein: CASSVAPNPSAGNEQFF. In nucleotides, the CDR3 is TGTGCCAGCAGCGTTGCTCCTAATCCTAGCGCGGGCAATGAGCAGTTCTTC.

This clonotype was picked up many times. The genes are TRBV11-2 and TRBJ1-6; the D gene is possibly TRBD1 (5 bases). In germline, CDR1 is SGHAT, CDR2 FQNNGV. V lost 5 bases, J lost 7 bases, and 12 bases lay in between. The CDR3 runs to 14 residues. This CDR3 reads CASSPMGPNSPLHF. CDR3 DNA sequence: TGTGCCAGCAGCCCAATGGGGCCAAATTCACCCCTCCACTTT.

The chain couples TRBV29-1 to TRBJ2-1; D is uncertain. This CDR3 is 13 amino acids long. CDR1 is SQVTM and CDR2 is ANQGSEA in the germline V gene. The germline V and J ends were trimmed by 1 base and 5 bases, with 9 bases remaining between them. CDR3 in DNA: TGCAGCGTTGAAGGGCAGAATAACAATGAGCAGTTCTTC. This gives the protein CSVEGQNNNEQFF.

This clonotype was picked up a small number of times. The chain joins TRBV10-2 to TRBJ2-2, with 9 bases matching TRBD1. Germline CDR1 reads WSHSY; CDR2 reads SAAADI. The CDR3 is 20 amino acids. With 6 bases clipped from V and 2 bases from J, the junction kept 19 bases outside the gene matches. The CDR3 bases are TGCGCCAGCAGAGCCCGGCCGGGACAGGGTTCGGCCTTTAACACCGGGGAGCTGTTTTTT. Protein sequence: CASRARPGQGSAFNTGELFF.